Below are 20 T cell receptor beta chains sequenced from a single sample in a study of OX40 agonist ivuxolimab in advanced cancers. Sequenced by immunoSEQ multiplex PCR; TCRdb stores in-frame clones only, minus some. The sample carries 30,000 to 40,000 clones, roughly 80% recorded once. Sequenced here: CD4+ or CD8+ T cells sorted from blood, sampled in a trial of the OX40 agonist ivuxolimab. Source of these receptors: an adult with an advanced solid tumor such as melanoma, head and neck, liver or kidney cancer.

The chain links TRBV28 to TRBJ2-2; 9 bases match TRBD2. Germline CDR1 and CDR2: MDHEN and SYDVKM. This CDR3 region has 17 residues. V dropped 2 bases and J dropped 4; count of bases not matched to a gene: 8. DNA for the CDR3: TGTGCCAGCAGTTTAAGGGTAGCGGGAGCGGGCACCGGGGAGCTGTTTTTT. It is translated as CASSLRVAGAGTGELFF. The full variable domain, its missing parts supplied by reference TRBV28 and TRBJ2-2, is DVKVTQSSRYLVKRTGEKVFLECVQDMDHENMFWYRQDPGLGLRLIYFSYDVKMKEKGDIPEGYSVSREKKERFSLILESASTNQTSMYLCASSLRVAGAGTGELFFGEGSRLTVL.

This chain joins TRBV27 and TRBJ2-2, with 12 nucleotides matching TRBD2. The germline V gene has CDR1 MNHEY and CDR2 SMNVEV (reference sequence). The CDR3 has 15 amino acids. V gave up 5 bases and J gave up 5 bases; unmatched junction bases: 3. The CDR3 loop reads CASSPGTSGTGELFF. CDR3 coding DNA: TGTGCCAGCAGTCCGGGGACTAGCGGGACCGGGGAGCTGTTTTTT.

This rearrangement joins TRBV28 to TRBJ2-1; D may correspond to TRBD1 or TRBD2 (6 bases each). Germline V gene sequence: CDR1 MDHEN, CDR2 SYDVKM. The CDR3 contains 17 residues. V dropped 5 bases and J dropped 0 bases, with 17 bases sitting between them. The CDR3 spells CASSPWEGGSSYNEQFF. The CDR3 bases are TGTGCCAGCAGTCCTTGGGAAGGGGGGAGCTCCTACAATGAGCAGTTCTTC.

The chain is built from TRBV4-2 and TRBJ2-7; TRBD2 matches 9 bases. Germline V gene lookup returns CDR1 LGHNA and CDR2 YNFKEQ. With V trimmed by 5 bases and J by 6 bases, 11 bases remained unmatched. There are 15 residues in the CDR3. The chain's CDR3 is CASSARTSEGAEQYF. The DNA for the CDR3 is TGTGCCAGCAGCGCACGGACTAGCGAAGGGGCCGAGCAGTACTTC.

The chain recombines TRBV10-1 with TRBJ2-3; TRBD1 might be the D (6 bases). With 10 bases removed from V and 2 bases from J, the gap between germline ends came to 13 bases. This CDR3 is built from 13 residues. Looked up from germline, CDR1 is WNHNN and CDR2 is SYGVQD (reference sequence). CDR3 residues: CANLTGPTDTQYF. The CDR3 DNA reads TGCGCCAACCTGACAGGACCCACAGATACGCAGTATTTT.

The chain combines TRBV7-6 with TRBJ1-3; 9 bases are a match to TRBD1. The CDR3 length is 16 residues. The germline V gene has CDR1 SGHVS and CDR2 FNYEAQ. With 5 bases clipped from V and 0 bases from J, the junction kept 5 bases outside the gene matches. The CDR3, as DNA: TGTGCCAGCAGCCCACGGACAGGGGTCTCTGGAAACACCATATATTTT. Translated: CASSPRTGVSGNTIYF.

The chain has TRBV28 and TRBJ1-3, with 7 nucleotides matching TRBD1. Trimming cost V 8 bases and J 4 bases; bases outside gene matches: 2. The CDR3 totals 12 residues. CDR1 MDHEN and CDR2 SYDVKM come from the germline V gene. The CDR3 region has the DNA TGTGCCAGCTCGACAGGGGGAAACACCATATATTTT. Translated, it gives CASSTGGNTIYF.

This rearrangement joins TRBV29-1 to TRBJ1-2; tentative D call: TRBD1 (5 bases). The CDR3 contains 13 residues. Germline V lookup: CDR1 SQVTM, CDR2 ANQGSEA. The V and J ends lost 6 bases and 5 bases respectively, with 16 bases between them. For the CDR3, the DNA is TGCAGCGTGGCGAGGGACGGAGGATATGGCTACACCTTC. It encodes CSVARDGGYGYTF.

The chain couples TRBV30 to TRBJ1-3, with TRBD1 matching 7 bases. The CDR3 is 14 residues long. Germline CDR1 GTSNPN, CDR2 SVGIG (reference sequence). V lost 2 bases, J lost 5 bases, and 6 bases stayed unmatched. The CDR3 sequence is CAWSRGPGRNTIYF. The CDR3 DNA follows: TGTGCCTGGAGTAGGGGGCCAGGGAGAAACACCATATATTTT.

The chain joins TRBV5-4 to TRBJ2-7; D possibly corresponds to TRBD2 (6 bases). V was trimmed by 0 bases and J by 5 bases, leaving 15 bases between them. Per germline, CDR1 SGHNT and CDR2 YYREEE (reference sequence). This CDR3 spans 15 amino acids. Written as DNA, the CDR3 is TGTGCCAGCAGCTTGGCGGGTGGGGGGTTACACGAGCAGTACTTC. Amino acids: CASSLAGGGLHEQYF.

This sequence joins TRBV19 and TRBJ1-1; 12 nucleotides align to TRBD1. CDR3 length: 16 amino acids. J was trimmed by 4 bases and V by 6 bases; bases with no gene match: 9. Germline CDR1 is LNHDA and CDR2 is SQIVND (reference sequence). CDR3 residues: CASSSGTGGTGTEAFF. CDR3 nucleotide sequence: TGTGCCAGTAGCTCCGGGACAGGGGGCACGGGCACTGAAGCTTTCTTT.

J is TRBJ2-5 and V is TRBV7-2, with D perhaps matching TRBD2 (6 bases). Trimming removed 1 base from V and 5 bases from J, with 17 bases in between. The CDR3 length is 16 residues. CDR1 SGHTA and CDR2 FQGNSA come from the germline V gene. CDR3 sequence (DNA): TGTGCCAGCAGCTTAGGATCATTGGCTAGCGCCGAGACCCAGTACTTC. Its protein is CASSLGSLASAETQYF.

Concerning this clone: At one end, the junction sequence differs from germline, possibly due to a read error. The V gene is TRBV9, the J gene TRBJ2-7; the D gene is possibly TRBD1 (6 bases). This CDR3 has 14 residues. CDR1 is SGDLS and CDR2 is YYNGEE in the germline V gene. The CDR3 bases are TGTGCCAGCAGCATTCGACAGGCTGATTACGAACAGTACTTC. This gives the protein CASSIRQADYEQYF.

The chain uses TRBV9 and TRBJ1-2, with unresolved D. Germline CDR1 SGDLS, CDR2 YYNGEE. Trimming removed 1 base from V and 3 bases from J, with 10 bases in between. The length of the CDR3 is 14 residues. The CDR3 region has the DNA TGTGCCAGCAGCGTAAATGCGGGAGACTATGGCTACACCTTC. Translating it yields CASSVNAGDYGYTF.

The sample holds one count of this clone. The rearrangement uses TRBV25-1 and TRBJ2-3; TRBD1 might be the D (6 bases). V was pared by 6 bases and J by 1 base, with 11 bases between. The germline V gene encodes CDR1 MGHDK and CDR2 SYGVNS. CDR3 length equals 14 residues. CDR3 in amino acids: CASSGAGGTDTQYF. The CDR3 DNA reads as TGTGCCAGCAGCGGGGCAGGGGGCACAGATACGCAGTATTTT.

V is TRBV7-2 and J is TRBJ2-7; the match to TRBD2 covers 8 bases. The CDR3 contains 15 residues. Trimming took 5 bases from V and 2 from J; bases not matched to a gene: 8. CDR1 and CDR2 from the germline V gene are SGHTA and FQGNSA. CDR3 nucleotide sequence: TGTGCCAGCAGCCACCCGGGACTAGGGACCTACGAGCAGTACTTC. Residues: CASSHPGLGTYEQYF.

This chain uses TRBV27 with TRBJ2-5; either TRBD1 or TRBD2 may supply D (6 bases each). The CDR3 contains 15 residues. Germline CDR1 MNHEY, CDR2 SMNVEV (reference sequence). The germline V and J ends were trimmed by 7 bases and 2 bases, with 17 bases remaining between them. CDR3 region: CASTGVARGQETQYF. Written as DNA, the CDR3 is TGTGCCAGCACGGGGGTAGCGAGGGGGCAAGAGACCCAGTACTTC.

As DNA, the CDR3 is TGTGCCAGCAGTGAAGCCCAAGGACGCGAGCAGTACTTC. It yields the protein CASSEAQGREQYF. The chain has TRBV6-1 and TRBJ2-7, with unresolved D. CDR1 and CDR2 from the germline V gene are MNHNS and SASEGT. This CDR3 is built from 13 residues. Trimming left V 0 bases short and J 6 bases short, with 9 bases between.

This chain connects TRBV19 to TRBJ1-4; TRBD1 matches 10 bases. The CDR3 has 14 amino acids. The ends lost 6 bases at V and 7 bases at J; junction bases unmatched: 5. CDR1 LNHDA and CDR2 SQIVND come from the germline V gene (reference sequence). CDR3 sequence: CASRPDRGREKLFF. In DNA form, the CDR3 reads TGTGCCAGTAGACCTGACAGGGGGCGTGAAAAACTGTTTTTT.

V is TRBV28 and J is TRBJ2-3; D might be TRBD2 (5 bases). CDR3 length equals 16 residues. CDR1 MDHEN and CDR2 SYDVKM come from the germline V gene. Between the trimmed V and J ends, which lost 8 bases and 0 bases, there was a span of 18 bases. CDR3 DNA sequence: TGTGCCAGCCTTGGGAGTGGCCACTCTAGCACAGATACGCAGTATTTT. It codes for CASLGSGHSSTDTQYF.